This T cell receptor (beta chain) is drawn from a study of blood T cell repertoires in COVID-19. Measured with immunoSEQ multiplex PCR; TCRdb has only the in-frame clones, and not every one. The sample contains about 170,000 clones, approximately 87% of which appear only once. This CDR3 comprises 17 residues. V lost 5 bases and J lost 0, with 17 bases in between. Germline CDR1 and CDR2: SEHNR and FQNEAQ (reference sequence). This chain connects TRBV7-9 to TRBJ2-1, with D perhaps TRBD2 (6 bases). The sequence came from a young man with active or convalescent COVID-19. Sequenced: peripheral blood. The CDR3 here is CASSTTLAESSYNEQFF. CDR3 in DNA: TGTGCCAGCAGCACCACACTAGCTGAAAGCTCCTACAATGAGCAGTTCTTC.